This is a list of T cell receptor beta chains from one sample in a study of monozygotic twins with cystic fibrosis. TCRdb's table, derived via immunoSEQ multiplex PCR, lists solely in-frame clones and lacks some. Among about 29,000 clones, roughly 80% were seen once, and the ten largest hold just under 0.9%. The sequencing input was blood. These receptors all stem from a girl aged 2 to 10 with cystic fibrosis. Both conserved end residues are part of each CDR3. Fields, in order: clone size, V gene, J gene, D gene, CDR3 protein, CDR3 DNA. The D gene is left open where the match is weak. A clone size is listed for some rows: how often the clone was seen (once, few, many), or a class if it is expanded.

>NA|TRBV18|TRBJ2-7|NA
CASSPPAGWDYEQYF
TGTGCCAGCTCACCACCGGCGGGTTGGGACTACGAGCAGTACTTC
>NA|TRBV7-9|TRBJ2-7|NA
CASSSNGLISYEQYF
TGTGCCAGCAGCTCCAACGGACTGATTAGCTACGAGCAGTACTTC
>once|TRBV18|TRBJ2-2|NA
CASSPGESNTGELFF
TGTGCCAGCTCACCAGGCGAGTCGAACACCGGGGAGCTGTTTTTT
>few|TRBV19|TRBJ1-1|NA
CATGDSLLAFF
TGTGCCACCGGCGACAGTTTGTTAGCTTTCTTT
>NA|TRBV29-1|TRBJ1-1|NA
CSLPGIGNTEAFF
TGCAGCCTCCCGGGGATAGGGAACACTGAAGCTTTCTTT
>NA|TRBV6-6|TRBJ2-7|NA
CASSYSSGSYEQYF
TGTGCCAGCAGTTACTCGAGCGGGTCCTACGAGCAGTACTTC
>NA|TRBV18|TRBJ1-1|NA
CASSLRGRAFF
TGTGCCAGCTCACTTCGTGGGAGAGCTTTCTTT
>NA|TRBV28|TRBJ2-7|NA
CASSQDRPEQYF
TGTGCCAGCAGTCAAGACAGGCCCGAGCAGTACTTC
>NA|TRBV5-4|TRBJ1-1|TRBD1
CASSPDRVLYTEAFF
TGTGCCAGCAGCCCGGACAGGGTTCTATACACTGAAGCTTTCTTT
>NA|TRBV27|TRBJ2-7|NA
CASSERGTYEQYF
TGTGCCAGCAGCGAAAGGGGGACCTACGAGCAGTACTTC
>NA|TRBV2|TRBJ1-5|NA
CASSAEINQPQHF
TGTGCCAGCAGTGCGGAGATAAATCAGCCCCAGCATTTT
>NA|TRBV30|TRBJ2-7|NA
CAWSVVGGAYEQYF
TGTGCCTGGAGTGTTGTGGGCGGAGCCTACGAGCAGTACTTC
>NA|TRBV7-9|TRBJ2-7|NA
CASSGKGPRDEQYF
TGTGCCAGCAGCGGAAAGGGCCCGAGGGACGAGCAGTACTTC
>NA|TRBV6-6|TRBJ2-7|TRBD2
CASSALAGQAYEQYF
TGTGCCAGCAGTGCCCTAGCGGGTCAGGCCTACGAGCAGTACTTC
>NA|TRBV13|TRBJ1-3|TRBD1
CASSLASGGGSGNTIYF
TGTGCCAGCAGCTTAGCGTCAGGGGGCGGCTCTGGAAACACCATATATTTT
>NA|TRBV18|TRBJ2-1|NA
CASSRDPPYNEQFF
TGTGCCAGCTCACGGGATCCACCCTACAATGAGCAGTTCTTC
>NA|TRBV2|TRBJ2-7|NA
CASSEGASGIDEQYF
TGTGCCAGCAGTGAGGGGGCTAGCGGAATCGACGAGCAGTACTTC
>NA|TRBV5-1|TRBJ2-7|TRBD1
CASSLPKDRVNYEQYF
TGCGCCAGCAGCTTGCCAAAGGACAGGGTTAACTACGAGCAGTACTTC
>NA|TRBV5-4|TRBJ2-7|NA
CASSPLAGFYEQYF
TGTGCCAGCAGCCCCCTGGCTGGTTTCTACGAGCAGTACTTC
>NA|TRBV5-1|TRBJ2-4|TRBD1
CASSSATGPNIQYF
TGCGCCAGCAGCTCTGCGACAGGGCCGAACATTCAGTACTTC
>once|TRBV29-1|TRBJ2-7|TRBD2
CSVVMLAGAYEQYF
TGCAGCGTTGTTATGTTAGCGGGAGCTTACGAGCAGTACTTC
>NA|TRBV5-4|TRBJ1-5|NA
CASSLELNQPQHF
TGTGCCAGCAGCTTGGAACTTAATCAGCCCCAGCATTTT
>NA|TRBV19|TRBJ1-2|NA
CASSTSGPANYGCTF
TGTGCCAGTAGTACCTCGGGCCCCGCTAACTATGGCTGCACCTTC
>NA|TRBV7-9|TRBJ2-1|NA
CASSFPQDEQFF
TGTGCCAGCAGCTTTCCCCAGGATGAGCAGTTCTTC
>NA|TRBV27|TRBJ2-7|TRBD2
CASSSLTSGSYEQYF
TGTGCCAGCAGTTCCTTGACTAGCGGGAGTTACGAGCAGTACTTC
>NA|TRBV6-5|TRBJ2-1|NA
CASSLTELYNEQFF
TGTGCCAGCAGCCTGACGGAGCTCTACAATGAGCAGTTCTTC
>NA|TRBV6-4|TRBJ1-3|TRBD1
CASPLTGGLGNTIYF
TGTGCCAGCCCCTTGACAGGGGGCCTTGGAAACACCATATATTTT
>few|TRBV7-9|TRBJ2-2|NA
CAHDTGELFF
TGTGCTCACGACACCGGGGAGCTGTTTTTT
>NA|TRBV6-5|TRBJ1-3|NA
CASGSESSGNTIYF
TGTGCCAGCGGTTCGGAGAGCTCTGGAAACACCATATATTTT
>NA|TRBV28|TRBJ1-1|NA
CASSTPQGGGTEAFF
TGTGCCAGCAGTACCCCGCAAGGGGGAGGAACTGAAGCTTTCTTT
>NA|TRBV5-1|TRBJ1-1|TRBD1
CASSSLGTGVGNTEAFF
TGCGCCAGCAGCTCGCTAGGGACAGGGGTTGGGAACACTGAAGCTTTCTTT
>few|TRBV4-1|TRBJ2-7|TRBD1
CASSQGWGQGALLTYEQYF
TGCGCCAGCAGCCAAGGATGGGGACAGGGGGCCCTCCTTACCTACGAGCAGTACTTC
>few|TRBV28|TRBJ1-4|NA
CASSKDRWRMNEKLFF
TGTGCCAGCAGCAAAGACAGGTGGAGGATGAACGAAAAACTGTTTTTT
>once|TRBV27|TRBJ1-1|NA
CASSLQGRVNTEAFF
TGTGCCAGCAGTTTACAGGGTAGGGTGAACACTGAAGCTTTCTTT
>NA|TRBV6-1|TRBJ1-1|NA
CASSESKNTEAFF
TGTGCCAGCAGTGAATCTAAGAACACTGAAGCTTTCTTT
>NA|TRBV27|TRBJ1-2|TRBD1
CASREQGIDYGYTF
TGTGCCAGCAGAGAACAGGGGATAGACTATGGCTACACCTTC
>NA|TRBV15|TRBJ2-1|NA
CATSRGITTGRDEQFF
TGTGCCACCAGCAGAGGGATAACAACCGGAAGGGATGAGCAGTTCTTC
>few|TRBV27|TRBJ1-4|NA
CASSLSGANEKLFF
TGTGCCAGCAGTTTATCGGGGGCGAATGAAAAACTGTTTTTT
>NA|TRBV5-4|TRBJ2-7|NA
CASSLSPGHEQYF
TGTGCCAGCAGCTTATCCCCAGGGCACGAGCAGTACTTC
>few|TRBV4-1|TRBJ1-1|NA
CASSQPRDRIPEAFF
TGCGCCAGCAGCCAACCCCGGGACCGTATTCCCGAAGCTTTCTTT
>NA|TRBV2|TRBJ1-6|TRBD1
CASRRDRGDKFSPLHF
TGTGCCAGCAGGCGCGACAGGGGGGACAAATTTTCACCCCTCCACTTT
>NA|TRBV7-2|TRBJ2-7|TRBD2
CASTRAGTSGYEQYF
TGTGCCAGCACCCGGGCCGGGACTAGCGGCTACGAGCAGTACTTC
>NA|TRBV5-1|TRBJ1-2|NA
CASSLVEQSGGYTF
TGCGCCAGCAGCTTGGTAGAACAGTCGGGGGGCTACACCTTC
>NA|TRBV30|TRBJ1-1|NA
CAWTSDREAFF
TGTGCCTGGACTTCAGACAGGGAAGCTTTCTTT
>NA|TRBV5-1|TRBJ1-1|NA
CASSAEKQGPNTEAFF
TGCGCCAGCAGCGCGGAAAAACAGGGACCGAACACTGAAGCTTTCTTT
>NA|TRBV27|TRBJ2-3|NA
CASSLLGDTQYF
TGTGCCAGCAGTTTATTGGGGGATACGCAGTATTTT
>NA|TRBV7-2|TRBJ2-7|TRBD1
CASSWDRYEQYF
TGTGCCAGCAGCTGGGACAGGTACGAGCAGTACTTC
>NA|TRBV5-4|TRBJ2-3|NA
CASSRGVSQDTQYF
TGTGCCAGCAGCAGGGGGGTGTCTCAGGATACGCAGTATTTT
>once|TRBV10-2|TRBJ2-4|NA
CASSLARPAKNIQYF
TGCGCCAGCAGTCTAGCTCGGCCGGCCAAAAACATTCAGTACTTC
>NA|TRBV27|TRBJ2-5|NA
CASSLSIPGAETQYF
TGTGCCAGCAGTTTATCGATCCCAGGGGCAGAGACCCAGTACTTC